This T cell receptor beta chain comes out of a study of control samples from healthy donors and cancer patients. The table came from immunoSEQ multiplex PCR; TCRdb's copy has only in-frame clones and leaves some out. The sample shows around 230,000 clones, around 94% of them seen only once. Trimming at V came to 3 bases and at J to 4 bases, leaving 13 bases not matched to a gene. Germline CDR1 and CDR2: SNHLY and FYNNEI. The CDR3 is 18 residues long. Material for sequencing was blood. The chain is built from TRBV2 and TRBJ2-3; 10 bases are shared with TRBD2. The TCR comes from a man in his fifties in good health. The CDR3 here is CASSDPSGGPRGADTQYF. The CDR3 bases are TGTGCCAGCAGTGATCCTAGCGGGGGACCGAGGGGGGCAGATACGCAGTATTTT.